The 8 T cell receptor beta chains listed next were all sequenced from one sample in a study of blood T cell repertoires in COVID-19. Sequencing was performed with immunoSEQ multiplex PCR; in TCRdb, only in-frame clones are kept and a portion is missing. The repertoire consists of around 200,000 clones, with about 86% occurring once and the leading ten covering about 4%. The sample comprised PBMCs or T cells enriched from blood (not recorded which). These receptors were obtained from a woman aged 30 to 39 who had been exposed to COVID-19.

V is TRBV2 and J is TRBJ1-4, with 7 nucleotides matching TRBD1. The germline CDR1 and CDR2 sequences are SNHLY and FYNNEI. J lost 7 bases, V lost 5 bases, and 7 bases had no gene match. The CDR3 spans 14 residues. CDR3 nucleotide sequence: TGTGCCAGCAGTTCCGACAGGGCGGGTGAAAAACTGTTTTTT. Translating it yields CASSSDRAGEKLFF.

The chain employs TRBV11-2 and TRBJ1-3; 8 nucleotides align to TRBD1. V lost 5 bases to trimming and J lost 1 base; unmatched junction nucleotides: 10. The CDR3 spans 17 residues. Germline V gives CDR1 SGHAT, CDR2 FQNNGV. CDR3 amino acids: CASSVQGALLSGNTIYF. The CDR3 DNA is TGTGCCAGCAGCGTCCAGGGGGCCCTTCTTTCTGGAAACACCATATATTTT. Full variable domain (outside the CDR3, taken from reference TRBV11-2 and TRBJ1-3): EAGVAQSPRYKIIEKRQSVAFWCNPISGHATLYWYQQILGQGPKLLIQFQNNGVVDDSQLPKDRFSAERLKGVDSTLKIQPAKLEDSAVYLCASSVQGALLSGNTIYFGEGSWLTVV.

This chain connects TRBV2 to TRBJ2-1; 8 nucleotides agree with TRBD2. Germline lookup yields CDR1 SNHLY and CDR2 FYNNEI. The CDR3 length is 11 residues. Trimming removed 6 bases from V and 14 bases from J; junction bases left unmatched: 6. The CDR3 DNA reads TGTGCCAGCAGGTCGACTAGCGTAGAGTTCTTC. Translated, it gives CASRSTSVEFF.

J is TRBJ2-3 and V is TRBV9; 7 bases match TRBD2. V was clipped by 0 bases and J by 5 bases; unmatched bases: 6. Germline CDR1 reads SGDLS; CDR2 reads YYNGEE. This CDR3 has 15 amino acids. CDR3 amino acids: CASSVGGGGGDTQYF. In DNA, the CDR3 is TGTGCCAGCAGCGTAGGCGGCGGGGGAGGAGATACGCAGTATTTT.

As regards this clone: Other DNA variants within this sample encode the same CDR3. V usage is TRBV6-5 and J usage is TRBJ1-1; perhaps TRBD1 as D (5 bases). The CDR3 is 13 amino acids. V was cut by 6 bases and J by 1 base, with 9 bases left in between. The germline V gene has CDR1 MNHEY and CDR2 SVGAGI. CDR3 nucleotide sequence: TGTGCCAGCAGACCCGGGGGGAACACTGAAGCTTTCTTT. Translation: CASRPGGNTEAFF.

The chain is built from TRBV5-1 and TRBJ1-2, with 9 bases that match TRBD1. CDR3 length: 16 amino acids. In germline, CDR1 is SGHRS, CDR2 YFSETQ. V was pared by 5 bases and J by 6 bases, with 14 bases of the junction left unmatched. CDR3 bases: TGCGCCAGCAGTACCGGGACAGGGAGGGGAACGGATGGCTACACCTTC. As protein: CASSTGTGRGTDGYTF.

As DNA, the CDR3 is TGTGCTAGTGGTTTCGCGTTTATCGGGGGTGCAAAGTCTACTGAAGCTTTCTTT. It translates to CASGFAFIGGAKSTEAFF. The gene calls are TRBV12-5 and TRBJ1-1; D might be TRBD1 (5 bases). From germline, CDR1 is LGHNT and CDR2 FRNRAP. The CDR3 contains 18 residues. V was cut by 3 bases and J by 5 bases, with 25 bases left in between.

CDR3 protein: CASSISGWSQPQHF. CDR3 bases: TGTGCCAGCAGCATCTCAGGGTGGAGTCAGCCCCAGCATTTT. The V call is TRBV7-8, the J call TRBJ1-5, with D possibly TRBD1 on 5 matching bases. The germline gives CDR1 SGHVS, CDR2 FQNEAQ. The CDR3 has 14 amino acids. V dropped 5 bases and J dropped 6 bases, with 14 bases sitting between them.